These T cell receptor beta chains were read from a single sample in a study of T-cell reconstitution after alpha-beta-depleted transplantation in children. TCRdb ran MiXCR on the PCR reads and lists one entry per CDR3 protein. The repertoire has about 460,000 distinct CDR3 sequences, 10% of them found once; the top ten carry 2% to 2.5%. This specimen was PBMCs, taken before TCRalphabeta/CD19-depleted stem cell transplant. The receptors derive from a child aged 2-15 years with inherited bone marrow failure, due to receive a stem cell transplant. Each CDR3 is given with its conserved first and last residue. The D gene is left open where the match is weak. Clone size appears in some rows only: once, few, many, or a class for an expanded clone.

TRBV9,TRBJ2-6,.,.,TGTGCCAGCAGCGTGTCATACAGGGATCGATCCGGGGCCAACGTCCTGACTTTC,CASSVSYRDRSGANVLTF
TRBV18,TRBJ2-2,many,.,TGTGCCAGCTCACTCCCAGGAAAGTTGGACACCGGGGAGCTGTTTTTT,CASSLPGKLDTGELFF
TRBV20-1,TRBJ2-1,many,.,TGCAGTGCTAGTTTGGTCCTCAATGAGCAGTTCTTC,CSASLVLNEQFF
TRBV20-1,TRBJ2-1,many,TRBD1,TGCAGTGCTAGCTACGGGACAGGGCCTAATGAGCAGTTCTTC,CSASYGTGPNEQFF
TRBV5-4,TRBJ2-2,few,.,TGTGCCAGCAGCTCCCCGGTGGGGCCCACCGGGGAGCTGTTTTTT,CASSSPVGPTGELFF
TRBV11-3,TRBJ2-2,few,TRBD2,TGTGCCAGCAGCCACCGCGGGGAGCGGGAGCATGCCGGGGAGCTGTTTTTT,CASSHRGEREHAGELFF
TRBV10-2,TRBJ2-2,.,TRBD2,TGCGCCAGAACTAGCGGGAGTCCTACCGGGGAGCTGTTTTTT,CARTSGSPTGELFF
TRBV20-1,TRBJ2-7,.,TRBD1,TGCAGTTTCTGGGACAGGGGATACGAGCAGTACTTC,CSFWDRGYEQYF
TRBV7-8,TRBJ1-4,many,TRBD1,TGTGCCAGCAGCTTAACGACAGGGAATGAAAAACTGTTTTTT,CASSLTTGNEKLFF
TRBV6-1,TRBJ1-2,many,.,TGTGCCAGCAGGACCACAGGTTACGGCTATGGCTACACCTTC,CASRTTGYGYGYTF
TRBV2,TRBJ2-1,many,TRBD2,TGTGCCAGCAGTGATCCAGCGGGGAGCTCCTACAATGAGCAGTTCTTC,CASSDPAGSSYNEQFF
TRBV30,TRBJ2-7,.,TRBD2,TGTGCCTGGAGTGGGGGACTAGCGGCGTATTCGGTCTACGAGCAGTACTTC,CAWSGGLAAYSVYEQYF
TRBV27,TRBJ2-3,.,.,TGTGCCAGCAGTTTATACCAACCTCGATCGGGAGTAGATACGCAGTATTTT,CASSLYQPRSGVDTQYF
TRBV5-1,TRBJ2-7,few,.,TGCGCCAGCAGCACTGGACAGGGAGGGACCTACGAGCAGTACTTC,CASSTGQGGTYEQYF
TRBV28,TRBJ2-7,few,TRBD1,TGTGCCATCTCACAGGGGGCGACGAGCTCCTACGAGCAGTACTTC,CAISQGATSSYEQYF
TRBV30,TRBJ1-2,many,.,TGTGCCTGGAAAGGGTTCGGCTATGGCTACACCTTC,CAWKGFGYGYTF
TRBV10-3,TRBJ2-1,.,TRBD2,TGTGCCATCAGTGGGACTAGCGGGAGGACAAATGAGCAGTTCTTC,CAISGTSGRTNEQFF
TRBV2,TRBJ1-1,few,TRBD1,TGTGCCAGCACTCCCGGGACAGGGATCACTGAAGCTTTCTTT,CASTPGTGITEAFF
TRBV27,TRBJ2-7,many,.,TGTGCCAGCAGTTTGCTGGAAAGTTTCTCCTACGAGCAGTACTTC,CASSLLESFSYEQYF
TRBV18,TRBJ2-1,many,TRBD2,TGTGCCAGCTCAGCCTATAGCGGGAGTTTCAATGAGCAGTTCTTC,CASSAYSGSFNEQFF
TRBV24-1,TRBJ2-1,many,.,TGTGCCACCAGTGGAGGTATCGGGAAGTTCTTC,CATSGGIGKFF
TRBV4-3,TRBJ1-5,few,TRBD1,TGCGCCAGCAGCCGCTCGGGACAGATTAGCAATCAGCCCCAGCATTTT,CASSRSGQISNQPQHF
TRBV24-1,TRBJ2-7,many,TRBD1,TGTGCCACCAGTGGCGGGACAGGGAACCCCTACGAGCAGTACTTC,CATSGGTGNPYEQYF
TRBV6-6,TRBJ1-5,many,.,TGTGCCAGCAGCGGACGGAGTCATCAGCCCCAGCATTTT,CASSGRSHQPQHF
TRBV5-5,TRBJ2-3,many,.,TGTGCCAGCAGCTTGGCCGCGGGGCTCTACACAGATACGCAGTATTTT,CASSLAAGLYTDTQYF
TRBV24-1,TRBJ1-2,once,.,TGTGCCACCATTGATTCTGCTGAAGGTGGCTACACCTTC,CATIDSAEGGYTF
TRBV11-2,TRBJ2-1,.,.,TGTGCCAGCAGCCTACTACCTAGGGGCGCGAGCTCCTACAATGAGCAGTTCTTC,CASSLLPRGASSYNEQFF
TRBV11-2,TRBJ1-5,.,.,TGTGCCAGCAGCTTGCAGGAGGATCAGCCCCAGCATTTT,CASSLQEDQPQHF
TRBV29-1,TRBJ2-1,many,.,TGCAGCGCCGCCCGGTCTTTCTACAATGAGCAGTTCTTC,CSAARSFYNEQFF
TRBV12-3/TRBV12-4,TRBJ1-6,many,.,TGTGCCAGCAGTCCCGGGACACCCACCGCGGGGTCACCCCTCCACTTT,CASSPGTPTAGSPLHF
TRBV11-2,TRBJ2-7,.,.,TGTGCCAGCACCCAATTCGCCGACTACGAGCAGTACTTC,CASTQFADYEQYF
TRBV20-1,TRBJ2-5,many,TRBD1,TGCAGTGCTCTCCGGACAGGGGTGATGGAGACCCAGTACTTC,CSALRTGVMETQYF
TRBV4-3,TRBJ2-5,many,.,TGCGCCAGCAGCCAAGAAACCGTTGGGACCCAGTACTTC,CASSQETVGTQYF
TRBV7-9,TRBJ2-1,many,TRBD2,TGTGCCAGCAGCCGGGAGGGCTGGATCGATGAGCAGTTCTTC,CASSREGWIDEQFF
TRBV10-3,TRBJ2-7,.,TRBD1,TGTGCCATCAGTGAGCATGGGGACAGGGGGCTGTACGAGCAGTACTTC,CAISEHGDRGLYEQYF
TRBV3-1,TRBJ2-7,many,.,TGTGCCAGCAGCGAACTCCGGGTAAACGAGCAGTACTTC,CASSELRVNEQYF
TRBV4-3,TRBJ2-1,many,TRBD2,TGCGCCAGCCGAGGCGGGGGATGGTACAATGAGCAGTTCTTC,CASRGGGWYNEQFF
TRBV4-2,TRBJ1-6,few,.,TGTGCCAGCAGCCAGACACGTAATTCACCCCTCCACTTT,CASSQTRNSPLHF
TRBV15,TRBJ1-2,many,.,TGTGCCACCAGCAGAGACTTAGGGACCCCGGGCTATGGCTACACCTTC,CATSRDLGTPGYGYTF
TRBV12-3/TRBV12-4,TRBJ1-3,many,.,TGTGCCAGCAGTTTGTCACAGTCTGGAAACACCATATATTTT,CASSLSQSGNTIYF
TRBV10-3,TRBJ2-5,many,.,TGTGCCATCAGTGAGATGTCAGGGAGGGAGACCCAGTACTTC,CAISEMSGRETQYF
TRBV2,TRBJ2-7,few,.,TGTGCCAGCATCCCCATGGAGCGGAGGGGATCCTACGAGCAGTACTTC,CASIPMERRGSYEQYF
TRBV6-1,TRBJ1-1,.,.,TGTGCCAGCAGACACCCCAGGACGGTGAACACTGAAGCTTTCTTT,CASRHPRTVNTEAFF
TRBV20-1,TRBJ2-1,many,TRBD2,TGCAGTGCTAGGTATTCGGGTAGCGGGTCCTACAATGAGCAGTTCTTC,CSARYSGSGSYNEQFF
TRBV5-1,TRBJ2-3,many,.,TGCGCCAGCAGCTTGTCTAGCGTTGACACAGATACGCAGTATTTT,CASSLSSVDTDTQYF